The 27 T cell receptor beta chains listed next were all sequenced from one sample in a study of T cells in Graves' hyperthyroidism and ophthalmopathy. The source material, RNA transcripts, was used to amplify TCR beta CDR3 regions. Researchers ran a first-round RT-PCR on the TCR CDR3 using the HTBI primer set. Each CDR3 protein is one row after TCRdb ran MiXCR on the multiplex PCR reads. This table holds 550,000 to 650,000 distinct CDR3 sequences, 13% to 15% found once. Input material: blood. These receptors came from a woman aged 40 to 49 with Graves' hyperthyroidism.

This clonotype was observed many times. The chain recombines TRBV28 with TRBJ2-7; D ambiguous. The CDR3 is 14 amino acids. Looked up from germline, CDR1 is MDHEN and CDR2 is SYDVKM. Trimming took 0 bases from V and 6 from J, leaving 12 bases between them. The CDR3 region is CASSLWGNDAEQYF. The CDR3 region has the DNA TGTGCCAGCAGTTTATGGGGGAACGACGCCGAGCAGTACTTC.

In the case of this clonotype: A much bigger clone sits one base away, suggesting this may be a read error. V usage is TRBV6-2 or TRBV6-3 and J usage is TRBJ2-5, with no clear D. Germline V gene data show CDR1 as MNHEY and CDR2 as SVGEGT. The CDR3 is made up of 13 amino acids. The CDR3 loop is CASRTGPQETQHF. The DNA for the CDR3 is TGTGCCAGCAGGACCGGACCCCAGGAGACCCAGCACTTC.

Ten or more counts support this clonotype. This sequence joins TRBV20-1 and TRBJ2-7, with 11 bases fitting TRBD2. The CDR3 contains 15 residues. Germline loops: CDR1 DFQATT, CDR2 SNEGSKA (reference sequence). Unmatched junction bases numbered 9, after V lost 5 bases and J lost 3 bases. CDR3: CSAGTSGLLGYEQYF. CDR3 bases: TGCAGTGCTGGGACTAGCGGCCTCCTAGGCTACGAGCAGTACTTC.

This clonotype was picked up many times. J is TRBJ2-5 and V is TRBV6-1; 10 nucleotides match TRBD1. CDR3 length: 16 amino acids. V dropped 4 bases and J dropped 0; count of bases not matched to a gene: 5. The V gene's germline CDR1 is MNHNS and CDR2 SASEGT. The CDR3 sequence is CASSGTGGSYQETQYF. The CDR3 DNA follows: TGTGCCAGCAGTGGGACAGGGGGTTCGTACCAAGAGACCCAGTACTTC.

This chain joins TRBV7-2 and TRBJ2-4; D may be TRBD1 or TRBD2 (5 bases each). V was cut by 6 bases and J by 0 bases, with 9 bases left in between. This CDR3 has 14 amino acids. Germline V lookup: CDR1 SGHTA, CDR2 FQGNSA. The CDR3 region has the DNA TGTGCCAGCAGAAGGGACGGAGCCAAAAACATTCAGTACTTC. This gives the protein CASRRDGAKNIQYF.

A word on this clonotype: This clone may be a read error of a much larger clone one base away. The J gene is TRBJ2-5, the V gene TRBV20-1; 11 bases map to TRBD2. The CDR3 sequence is 14 residues long. CDR1 and CDR2 from the germline V gene are DFQATT and SNEGSKA (reference sequence). J was trimmed by 5 bases and V by 6 bases; bases with no gene match: 8. The CDR3 DNA reads as TGCAGTGCGCTCATGACTAGCGGGATGGAGACCCAGTACTTC. Its translation: CSALMTSGMETQYF.

Concerning this clonotype itself: A read error may be the cause here, since a much bigger clone is one base away. The final CDR3 position lacks the conserved phenylalanine or tryptophan, pointing to a likely read error. The V and J genes are TRBV28 and TRBJ1-2; 8 bases are a match to TRBD1. Germline CDR1 MDHEN, CDR2 SYDVKM. Trimming took 8 bases from V and 4 from J; bases not matched to a gene: 6. The CDR3 consists of 13 residues. The chain's CDR3 is CASSTGEAYGYTL. The CDR3 bases are TGTGCCAGCTCGACAGGGGAAGCCTATGGCTACACCCTC.

There are many counts of this clonotype. The genes are TRBV5-1 and TRBJ2-1; 11 positions agree with TRBD2. The CDR3 spans 17 residues. Per the germline V gene, CDR1 is SGHRS and CDR2 is YFSETQ. J was trimmed by 2 bases and V by 2 bases; bases with no gene match: 6. The CDR3: CASSLTIAGGTYNEQFF. In nucleotides, the CDR3 is TGCGCCAGCAGCTTAACAATAGCGGGAGGGACCTACAATGAGCAGTTCTTC.

This clonotype was seen repeatedly, ten times or more. J is TRBJ2-3 and V is TRBV5-1, with 9 bases fitting TRBD1. CDR3 size: 14 residues. V lost 3 bases to trimming and J lost 6 bases; unmatched junction nucleotides: 5. The V gene's germline CDR1 is SGHRS and CDR2 YFSETQ. The CDR3 protein is CASSYRDRADTQYF. CDR3 sequence (DNA): TGCGCCAGCAGCTACCGGGACAGGGCTGATACGCAGTATTTT.

This clonotype was observed a handful of times. This chain connects TRBV19 to TRBJ2-3; D is unresolved. The germline CDR1 and CDR2 sequences are LNHDA and SQIVND (reference sequence). Trimming shortened V by 3 bases and J by 3 bases, and 7 bases separated the two germline ends. This CDR3 contains 13 residues. The chain's CDR3 is CASSIYGTDTQYF. As DNA, the CDR3 is TGTGCCAGTAGTATCTACGGAACAGATACGCAGTATTTT.

The chain carries TRBV6-2 or TRBV6-3 and TRBJ2-3; no definite D call. This CDR3 region has 18 residues. Trimming took off 6 bases at V and 0 bases at J, with 22 bases between the two ends. In germline, CDR1 is MNHEY, CDR2 SVGEGT. The CDR3 here is CASSTNGRTTLSTDTQYF. CDR3 DNA sequence: TGTGCCAGCAGCACGAACGGGCGAACTACCCTTAGCACAGATACGCAGTATTTT.

This clonotype appeared a single time. The chain joins TRBV6-2 or TRBV6-3 to TRBJ2-7, with 8 bases fitting TRBD1. The CDR3 has 14 amino acids. V shed 5 bases and J 7 bases; nucleotides not matched to a gene: 10. Germline V gene sequence: CDR1 MNHEY, CDR2 SVGEGT. CDR3 bases: TGTGCCAGCAGTCAATCAGGGGGCGGAAGGGAGCAGTACTTC. Protein: CASSQSGGGREQYF.

Many counts were recorded for this clonotype. This rearrangement joins TRBV13 to TRBJ2-1; TRBD2 matches at 10 bases. J gave up 6 bases and V 4 bases, and 9 bases lay outside the gene matches. The CDR3 sequence is 16 residues long. The germline gives CDR1 PRHDT, CDR2 FYEKMQ (reference sequence). Written as DNA, the CDR3 is TGTGCCAGCAGCTCATCAGGACTAGCGGAGACCAATGAGCAGTTCTTC. Amino acid sequence: CASSSSGLAETNEQFF.

For this clonotype: A read error may explain this, as a much larger clone is one base away. The gene calls are TRBV4-1 and TRBJ2-3, with D perhaps TRBD2 (5 bases). CDR3 length equals 17 residues. CDR1 is MGHRA and CDR2 is YSYEKL in the germline V gene. V was trimmed by 0 bases and J by 4 bases, leaving 17 bases between them. The CDR3 loop is CASSQDVRSGGADTQYF. CDR3 coding DNA: TGCGCCAGCAGCCAAGACGTTCGGAGCGGTGGGGCAGATACGCAGTATTTT.

This clonotype turned up a few times. The J gene is TRBJ1-5, the V gene TRBV29-1; 7 bases agree with TRBD1. The germline V gene has CDR1 SQVTM and CDR2 ANQGSEA. The V and J ends lost 4 bases and 6 bases, in that order; junction bases with no gene match: 6. There are 13 residues in the CDR3. CDR3 region: CSVVTGESQPQHF. CDR3 coding DNA: TGCAGCGTTGTTACAGGGGAGAGTCAGCCCCAGCATTTT. Full variable domain (outside the CDR3, taken from reference TRBV29-1 and TRBJ1-5): SAVISQKPSRDICQRGTSLTIQCQVDSQVTMMFWYRQQPGQSLTLIATANQGSEATYESGFVIDKFPISRPNLTFSTLTVSNMSPEDSSIYLCSVVTGESQPQHFGDGTRLSIL.

This clonotype was counted many times. The V gene is TRBV2, the J gene TRBJ2-3; 13 bases agree with TRBD2. Germline V gives CDR1 SNHLY, CDR2 FYNNEI. This CDR3 comprises 16 residues. After removal of 4 bases from V and 5 bases from J, the junction contained 6 bases not matched to a gene. The CDR3 region is CASSGGLAGKGDTQYF. CDR3 sequence (DNA): TGTGCCAGCAGTGGGGGACTAGCGGGAAAAGGAGATACGCAGTATTTT.

This clonotype was detected a few times. V gene TRBV6-5 combines with J gene TRBJ1-5; D is unresolved. CDR3 length: 14 residues. Per the germline V gene, CDR1 is MNHEY and CDR2 is SVGAGI. V gave up 0 bases and J gave up 4 bases, with 7 bases separating them. CDR3 bases: TGTGCCAGCAGTTACTCGGGTAAAAATCAGCCCCAGCATTTT. The encoded protein is CASSYSGKNQPQHF.

The chain is built from TRBV19 and TRBJ2-2, with unresolved D. The V end lost 7 bases, the J end lost 0 bases, and 9 bases lay between the germline ends. From germline, CDR1 is LNHDA and CDR2 SQIVND (reference sequence). The CDR3 runs 14 residues. CDR3 bases: TGTGCCAGTACCCTCGCTCCGAACACCGGGGAGCTGTTTTTT. Protein: CASTLAPNTGELFF.

This clonotype was picked up many times. The CDR3 nucleotides are TGTGCCAGCAGTTCCGACAGGGGGCATTACACTGAAGCTTTCTTT. It is translated as CASSSDRGHYTEAFF. The rearrangement joins TRBV12-3 or TRBV12-4 to TRBJ1-1, with 10 bases identical to TRBD1. This CDR3 has 15 amino acids. J was trimmed by 3 bases and V by 4 bases; bases with no gene match: 5.

This clonotype was counted at least ten times. The chain links TRBV11-2 to TRBJ1-1; D is possibly TRBD1 (6 bases). CDR3 length equals 15 residues. Per the germline V gene, CDR1 is SGHAT and CDR2 is FQNNGV. V shed 0 bases and J shed 4 bases, with 12 bases lying between them. The CDR3 sequence: CASSLEGEGGTEAFF. For the CDR3, the DNA is TGTGCCAGCAGCTTAGAAGGGGAAGGGGGCACTGAAGCTTTCTTT.

This clonotype has at least ten counts. The chain carries TRBV3-1 and TRBJ1-1, with D possibly matching TRBD1 (5 bases). Germline assignment: CDR1 LGHDT and CDR2 YNNKEL (reference sequence). This CDR3 comprises 13 residues. The germline V and J ends were trimmed by 1 base and 6 bases, with 9 bases remaining between them. DNA of the CDR3: TGTGCCAGCAGCCAAGGCCGGGGGTCTGAAGCTTTCTTT. This gives the protein CASSQGRGSEAFF.

This clonotype was seen repeatedly, ten times or more. The chain employs TRBV6-5 and TRBJ1-5; D not resolved. V was clipped by 2 bases and J by 7 bases, with 12 bases between them. CDR1 is MNHEY and CDR2 is SVGAGI in the germline V gene. The CDR3 loop spans 14 amino acids. CDR3 DNA sequence: TGTGCCAGCAGTTACAACAGCGGAGGGCAGCCCCAGCATTTT. It translates to CASSYNSGGQPQHF.

This clonotype was detected many times. V usage is TRBV12-3 or TRBV12-4 and J usage is TRBJ2-7; TRBD1 agrees at 9 bases. The CDR3 totals 14 residues. The J segment lost 6 bases and the V segment lost 8 bases, leaving 11 bases of the junction unmatched. This CDR3 is CASAVGQGFSEQYF. The CDR3 nucleotides read TGTGCCAGCGCAGTGGGACAGGGTTTCTCCGAGCAGTACTTC.

In its sample, this clonotype was seen many times. The chain recombines TRBV3-1 with TRBJ1-4; perhaps TRBD1 as D (5 bases). Germline-derived CDR1 and CDR2 are LGHDT and YNNKEL (reference sequence). Trimming cost V 4 bases and J 5 bases, with 11 bases left between them. The CDR3 sequence is 14 residues long. This CDR3 is CASSPSGANEKLFF. The CDR3 coding sequence is TGTGCCAGCAGCCCGAGCGGGGCGAATGAAAAACTGTTTTTT.

The chain is built from TRBV28 and TRBJ2-7; tentatively, D is TRBD1 (6 bases). Germline loops: CDR1 MDHEN, CDR2 SYDVKM. Deletions cut 8 bases from V and 1 base from J, with 21 bases between. This CDR3 comprises 16 residues. The CDR3 bases are TGTGCCAGCGGTGGGGGCTGGCGAGGAAGGTCCTACGAGCAGTACTTC. It translates to CASGGGWRGRSYEQYF.

This clonotype has at least ten counts. The chain couples TRBV20-1 to TRBJ2-7, with D perhaps TRBD1 (6 bases). Germline loops: CDR1 DFQATT, CDR2 SNEGSKA (reference sequence). V gave up 5 bases and J gave up 1 base, with 12 bases separating them. CDR3 length: 13 amino acids. The CDR3 region has the DNA TGCAGTGCTGCTAAGACAGGATCCTACGAGCAGTACTTC. Translation gives CSAAKTGSYEQYF.

This clonotype appeared many times. J is TRBJ1-2 and V is TRBV28, with D perhaps TRBD1 (5 bases). The CDR3 extends over 13 amino acids. Germline values: CDR1 MDHEN, CDR2 SYDVKM. The V end lost 6 bases, the J end lost 1 base, and 9 bases lay between the germline ends. DNA for the CDR3: TGTGCCAGCAGGTCGGGGCTTAACTATGGCTACACCTTC. Amino acids: CASRSGLNYGYTF.